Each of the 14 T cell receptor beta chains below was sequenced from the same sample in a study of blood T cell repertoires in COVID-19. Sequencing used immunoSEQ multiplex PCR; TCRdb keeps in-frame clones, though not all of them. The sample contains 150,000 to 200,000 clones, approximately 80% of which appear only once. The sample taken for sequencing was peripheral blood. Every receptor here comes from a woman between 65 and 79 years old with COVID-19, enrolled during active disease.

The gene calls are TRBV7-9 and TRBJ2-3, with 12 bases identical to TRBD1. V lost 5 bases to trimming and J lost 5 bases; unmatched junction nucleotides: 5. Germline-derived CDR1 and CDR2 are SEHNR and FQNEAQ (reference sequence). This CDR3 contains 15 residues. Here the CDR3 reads CASSPGQGALDTQYF. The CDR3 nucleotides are TGTGCCAGCAGCCCGGGACAGGGGGCTTTAGATACGCAGTATTTT.

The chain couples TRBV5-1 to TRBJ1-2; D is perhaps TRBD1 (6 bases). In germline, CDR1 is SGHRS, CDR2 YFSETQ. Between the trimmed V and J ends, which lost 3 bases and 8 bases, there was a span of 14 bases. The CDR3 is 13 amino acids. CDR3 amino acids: CASSSGQSGGYTF. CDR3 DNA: TGCGCCAGCAGCTCTGGACAGTCTGGAGGCTACACCTTC.

DNA for the CDR3: TGTGCCAGCAGCTTAGGGGGACAGTCCGGGGAGCAGTACTTC. Translated, it gives CASSLGGQSGEQYF. This chain connects TRBV7-8 to TRBJ2-7, with 7 bases identical to TRBD1. Looked up from germline, CDR1 is SGHVS and CDR2 is FQNEAQ. The J segment lost 7 bases and the V segment lost 1 base, leaving 7 bases of the junction unmatched. This CDR3 is 14 amino acids long.

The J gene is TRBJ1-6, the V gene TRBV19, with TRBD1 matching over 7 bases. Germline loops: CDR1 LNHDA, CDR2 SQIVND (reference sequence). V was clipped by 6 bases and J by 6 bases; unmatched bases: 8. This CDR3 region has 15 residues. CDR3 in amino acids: CASRRGTERNSPLHF. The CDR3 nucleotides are TGTGCCAGTAGGAGGGGGACAGAGCGTAATTCACCCCTCCACTTT.

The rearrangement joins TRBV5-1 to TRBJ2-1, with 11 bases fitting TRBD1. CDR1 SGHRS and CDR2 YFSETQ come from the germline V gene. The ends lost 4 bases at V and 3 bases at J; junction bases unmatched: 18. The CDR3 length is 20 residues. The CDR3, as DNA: TGCGCCAGCAGCGGGGTCCGGGACAGGGGGATGCAGCGGGACTACAATGAGCAGTTCTTC. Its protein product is CASSGVRDRGMQRDYNEQFF. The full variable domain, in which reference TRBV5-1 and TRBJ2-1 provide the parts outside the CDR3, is KAGVTQTPRYLIKTRGQQVTLSCSPISGHRSVSWYQQTPGQGLQFLFEYFSETQRNKGNFPGRFSGRQFSNSRSEMNVSTLELGDSALYLCASSGVRDRGMQRDYNEQFFGPGTRLTVL.

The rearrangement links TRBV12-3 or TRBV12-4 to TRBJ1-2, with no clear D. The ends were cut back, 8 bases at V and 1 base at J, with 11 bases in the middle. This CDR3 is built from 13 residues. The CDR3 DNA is TGTGCCAGCTCATACCCGGGTAACTATGGCTACACCTTC. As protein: CASSYPGNYGYTF.

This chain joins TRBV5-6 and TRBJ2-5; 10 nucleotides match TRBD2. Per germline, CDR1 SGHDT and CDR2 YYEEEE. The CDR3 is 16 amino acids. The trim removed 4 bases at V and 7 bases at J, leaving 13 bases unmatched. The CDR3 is CASSASPLAGQVTQYF. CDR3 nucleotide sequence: TGTGCCAGCAGCGCTTCCCCACTAGCGGGGCAGGTGACCCAGTACTTC.

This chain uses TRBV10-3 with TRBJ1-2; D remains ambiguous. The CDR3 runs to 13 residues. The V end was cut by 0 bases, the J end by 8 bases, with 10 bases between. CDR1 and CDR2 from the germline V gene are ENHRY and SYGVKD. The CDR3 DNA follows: TGTGCCATCAGTGAGTCGACGGGTGCGGGCTACACCTTC. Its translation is CAISESTGAGYTF.

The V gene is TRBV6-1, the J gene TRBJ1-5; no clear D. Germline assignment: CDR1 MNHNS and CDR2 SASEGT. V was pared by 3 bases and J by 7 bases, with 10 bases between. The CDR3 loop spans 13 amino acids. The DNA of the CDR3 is TGTGCCAGCAGTGAGGTCAGTTCCCAGCCCCAGCATTTT. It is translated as CASSEVSSQPQHF.

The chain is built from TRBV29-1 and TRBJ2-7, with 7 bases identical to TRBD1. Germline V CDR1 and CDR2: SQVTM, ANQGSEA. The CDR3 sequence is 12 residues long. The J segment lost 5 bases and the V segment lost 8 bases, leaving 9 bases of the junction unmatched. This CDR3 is CSTEGAWDEQYV. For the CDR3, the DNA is TGCAGCACTGAGGGGGCATGGGACGAGCAGTACGTC.

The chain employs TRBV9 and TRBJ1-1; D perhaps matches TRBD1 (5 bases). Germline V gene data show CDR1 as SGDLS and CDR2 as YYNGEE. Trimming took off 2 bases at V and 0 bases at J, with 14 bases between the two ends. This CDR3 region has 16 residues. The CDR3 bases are TGTGCCAGCAGCGTCCGAGGAGGGGAGCTGAACACTGAAGCTTTCTTT. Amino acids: CASSVRGGELNTEAFF.

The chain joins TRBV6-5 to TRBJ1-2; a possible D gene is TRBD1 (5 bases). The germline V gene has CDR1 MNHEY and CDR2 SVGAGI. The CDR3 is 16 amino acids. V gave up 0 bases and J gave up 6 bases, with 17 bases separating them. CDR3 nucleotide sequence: TGTGCCAGCAGTTACTCGTCGGCAGGGTCACCTGATGGCTACACCTTC. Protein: CASSYSSAGSPDGYTF.

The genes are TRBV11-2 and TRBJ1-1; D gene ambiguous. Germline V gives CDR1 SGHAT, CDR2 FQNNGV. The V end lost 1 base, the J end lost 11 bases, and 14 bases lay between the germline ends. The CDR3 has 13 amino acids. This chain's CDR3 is CASSLGLGDPAFF. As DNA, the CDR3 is TGTGCCAGCAGCTTAGGGTTGGGAGACCCCGCTTTCTTT.

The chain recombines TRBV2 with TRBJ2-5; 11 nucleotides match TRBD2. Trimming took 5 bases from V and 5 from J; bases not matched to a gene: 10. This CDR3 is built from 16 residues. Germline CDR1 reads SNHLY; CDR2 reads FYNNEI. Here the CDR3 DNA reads TGTGCCAGCAGTTCTTCTAGCGGGGGGCCGGGGGAGACCCAGTACTTC. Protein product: CASSSSSGGPGETQYF.